The present TCR beta chain was sequenced within a study of cytomegalovirus exposure and HLA in healthy donors. General study findings and limits: Specificity for CMV antigens was confirmed in vitro for a few of the CMV-associated chains. In terms of immune exposure information, only CMV serostatus was available. Reportedly, fewer N-insertions than the roughly 700-donor mean appeared in an Asian-associated ancestry cluster in a later analysis. Accurate prediction of most subjects' HLA-A and HLA-B alleles from TCR beta sequences was reported.

About this clone itself: The target antigen is unknown.

Germline V gives CDR1 SSHAT, CDR2 FNYEAQ (reference sequence). Losses at the gene ends were 0 bases for V and 10 bases for J; bases not matched to a gene: 6. This CDR3 region has 15 residues. The PCR had 60 Vbeta and 13 Jbeta primers. TCRdb's copy holds only in-frame clones and misses some; the assay was immunoSEQ multiplex PCR. Seen here are roughly 190,000 clones, around 74% observed once, and the top ten hold around 1.4%. The V and J genes are TRBV7-7 and TRBJ2-1; 10 nucleotides align to TRBD2. The sequence came from a girl aged 10 to 17 in good health and CMV-seropositive. Input material: PBMCs. CDR3 sequence reads: CASSLASGGPQEQFF. In nucleotides, the CDR3 is TGTGCCAGCAGCTTAGCTAGCGGGGGGCCGCAGGAGCAGTTCTTC.